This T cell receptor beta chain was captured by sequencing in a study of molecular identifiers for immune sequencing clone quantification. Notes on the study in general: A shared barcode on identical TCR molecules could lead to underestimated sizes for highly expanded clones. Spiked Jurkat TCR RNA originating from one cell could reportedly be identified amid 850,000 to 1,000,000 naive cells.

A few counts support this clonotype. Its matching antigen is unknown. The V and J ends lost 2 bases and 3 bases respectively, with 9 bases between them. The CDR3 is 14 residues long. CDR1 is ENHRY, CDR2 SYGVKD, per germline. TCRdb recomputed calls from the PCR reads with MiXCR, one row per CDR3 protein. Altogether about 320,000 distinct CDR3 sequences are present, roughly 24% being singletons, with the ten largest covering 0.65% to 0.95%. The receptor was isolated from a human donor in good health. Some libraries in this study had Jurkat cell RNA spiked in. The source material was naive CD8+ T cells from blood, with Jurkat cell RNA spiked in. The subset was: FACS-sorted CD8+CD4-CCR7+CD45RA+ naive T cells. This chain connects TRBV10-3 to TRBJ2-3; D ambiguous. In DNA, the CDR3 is TGTGCCATCAGTGAGATCCGGATGACAGATACGCAGTATTTT. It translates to CAISEIRMTDTQYF.